Following are 6 T cell receptor beta chains from one sample sequenced in a study. In TCRdb, the 5' RACE reads were re-called with MiXCR into one record per CDR3 protein. The sample holds around 30,000 distinct CDR3 sequences, 25% to 30% seen once. Tregs were sorted as CD4+CD25+CD127-/low cells. Sequenced: tumor-infiltrating Tregs sorted from the breast tumor. Receptors originate from a female donor with breast cancer.

This clonotype was seen repeatedly, ten times or more. The chain combines TRBV7-9 with TRBJ2-2, with D possibly matching TRBD1 (6 bases). The CDR3 has 16 residues. Per germline, CDR1 SEHNR and CDR2 FQNEAQ (reference sequence). V was trimmed by 4 bases and J by 1 base, leaving 13 bases between them. The CDR3 loop is CASSWPPGQNTGELFF. CDR3 in DNA: TGTGCCAGCAGCTGGCCCCCGGGACAGAACACCGGGGAGCTGTTTTTT.

This clonotype was seen many times. V usage is TRBV2 and J usage is TRBJ2-1; D may correspond to TRBD1 or TRBD2 (5 bases each). V was trimmed by 1 base and J by 4 bases, leaving 14 bases between them. Germline V gene lookup returns CDR1 SNHLY and CDR2 FYNNEI. The CDR3 runs to 16 residues. The DNA for the CDR3 is TGTGCCAGCAGTGAAGACCTCTTGGGACCATACAATGAGCAGTTCTTC. As protein: CASSEDLLGPYNEQFF.

There are many counts of this clonotype. The chain carries TRBV7-9 and TRBJ2-7; TRBD2 matches at 7 bases. Germline V gene sequence: CDR1 SEHNR, CDR2 FQNEAQ (reference sequence). The CDR3 loop spans 15 amino acids. Trimming took 3 bases from V and 3 from J; bases not matched to a gene: 8. The CDR3 DNA follows: TGTGCCAGCAGCTTGGGGGGGACTGGGGGCTACGAGCAGTACTTC. As protein: CASSLGGTGGYEQYF. The full variable domain, its missing parts supplied by reference TRBV7-9 and TRBJ2-7, is DTGVSQNPRHKITKRGQNVTFRCDPISEHNRLYWYRQTLGQGPEFLTYFQNEAQLEKSRLLSDRFSAERPKGSFSTLEIQRTEQGDSAMYLCASSLGGTGGYEQYFGPGTRLTVT.

This clonotype was observed many times. The chain carries TRBV6-6 and TRBJ2-1; D not certain. The CDR3 is made up of 13 amino acids. The V and J ends lost 5 bases and 10 bases respectively, with 15 bases between them. Germline V gene sequence: CDR1 MNHNY, CDR2 SVGAGI (reference sequence). Here the CDR3 reads CASSPFKGGEQFF. The DNA of the CDR3 is TGTGCCAGCAGTCCATTTAAGGGTGGCGAGCAGTTCTTC.

The V and J genes are TRBV20-1 and TRBJ1-1, with D perhaps TRBD1 (6 bases). The germline gives CDR1 DFQATT, CDR2 SNEGSKA (reference sequence). Trimming stripped 4 bases from V and 3 bases from J, with 21 bases between. The CDR3 is 16 residues long. CDR3 sequence reads: CSAKLRDKPGYTEAFF. The DNA of the CDR3 is TGCAGTGCTAAACTCCGGGACAAGCCGGGCTACACTGAAGCTTTCTTT.

V is TRBV24-1 and J is TRBJ2-1; 12 bases align to TRBD2. V lost 3 bases, J lost 3 bases, and 5 bases stayed unmatched. Per germline, CDR1 KGHDR and CDR2 SFDVKD. The CDR3 sequence is 17 residues long. The CDR3 sequence is CATSDPLAGGSYNEQFF. CDR3 sequence (DNA): TGTGCCACCAGTGATCCACTAGCGGGAGGAAGCTACAATGAGCAGTTCTTC.